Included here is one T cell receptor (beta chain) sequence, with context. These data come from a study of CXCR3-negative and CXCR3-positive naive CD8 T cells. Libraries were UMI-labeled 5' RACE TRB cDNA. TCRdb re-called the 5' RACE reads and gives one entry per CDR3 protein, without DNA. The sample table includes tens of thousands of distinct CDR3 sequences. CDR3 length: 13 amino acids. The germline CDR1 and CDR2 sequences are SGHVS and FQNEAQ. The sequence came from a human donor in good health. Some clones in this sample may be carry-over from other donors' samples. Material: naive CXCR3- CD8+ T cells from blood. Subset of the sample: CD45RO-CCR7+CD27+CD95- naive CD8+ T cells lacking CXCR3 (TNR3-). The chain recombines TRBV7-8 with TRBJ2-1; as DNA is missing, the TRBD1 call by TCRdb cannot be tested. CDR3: CASSPGASDEQFF.